This T cell receptor beta chain was captured by sequencing in a study of technical replicates of blood from a few donors. Method: immunoSEQ multiplex PCR; TCRdb's copy keeps in-frame clones and lacks some. There are 70,000 to 90,000 clones in the sample; around 94% occur only once, and about 0.4% lies in the top ten. This CDR3 is built from 13 residues. Deletions cut 6 bases from V and 8 bases from J, with 13 bases between. The germline V gene has CDR1 MNHEY and CDR2 SMNVEV (reference sequence). The sample taken for sequencing was T cells isolated from PBMCs. V gene TRBV27 combines with J gene TRBJ1-4, with a tentative D call TRBD1 (6 bases). The sequence derives from a human donor in good health. The CDR3 sequence: CASSVTGSEKLFF. In DNA form, the CDR3 reads TGTGCCAGCAGCGTCACAGGGAGCGAAAAACTGTTTTTT.